What follows are 10 T cell receptor beta chains derived from one specimen sequenced in a study of blood T cell repertoires in COVID-19. This table comes from immunoSEQ multiplex PCR, and its TCRdb copy is limited to in-frame clones, with some not included. Of approximately 140,000 clones in the sample, over 80% were seen once. The material sequenced was PBMCs or T cells enriched from blood (not recorded which). Source of these receptors: a woman in her 50s who had been exposed to COVID-19.

The chain couples TRBV5-1 to TRBJ1-2, with D perhaps TRBD1 (6 bases). Germline V CDR1 and CDR2: SGHRS, YFSETQ. The CDR3 loop spans 15 amino acids. Trimming shortened V by 4 bases and J by 4 bases, and 17 bases separated the two germline ends. This CDR3 is CASSPGGGRAYGYTF. The CDR3 coding sequence is TGCGCCAGCAGCCCGGGTGGGGGCAGAGCCTATGGCTACACCTTC.

The rearrangement links TRBV19 to TRBJ1-5, with TRBD1 matching 12 bases. This CDR3 region has 14 residues. V lost 8 bases to trimming and J lost 5 bases; unmatched junction nucleotides: 4. The germline CDR1 and CDR2 sequences are LNHDA and SQIVND (reference sequence). For the CDR3, the DNA is TGTGCCAGTCGGGGGACAGGGGGCCATCAGCCCCAGCATTTT. It encodes CASRGTGGHQPQHF.

This clone was counted once. The V gene is TRBV6-5, the J gene TRBJ1-6, with D maybe TRBD1 (5 bases). Trimming left V 0 bases short and J 7 bases short, with 10 bases between. The CDR3 has 15 residues. Germline V lookup: CDR1 MNHEY, CDR2 SVGAGI. CDR3 sequence: CASSYSRGWNSPLHF. The DNA for the CDR3 is TGTGCCAGCAGTTACTCGCGGGGCTGGAATTCACCCCTCCACTTT.

This chain uses TRBV30 with TRBJ1-2, with 7 positions matching TRBD1. The CDR3 length is 13 residues. Trimming at V came to 4 bases and at J to 2 bases, leaving 4 bases not matched to a gene. CDR1 and CDR2 (germline): GTSNPN, SVGIG (reference sequence). The CDR3 nucleotides are TGTGCCTGGAACGGACAGGCGAACTATGGCTACACCTTC. This encodes CAWNGQANYGYTF. The whole variable domain, remainder taken from reference TRBV30 and TRBJ1-2, is SQTIHQWPATLVQPVGSPLSLECTVEGTSNPNLYWYRQAAGRGLQLLFYSVGIGQISSEVPQNLSASRPQDRQFILSSKKLLLSDSGFYLCAWNGQANYGYTFGSGTRLTVV.

This clone was counted only a few times. The chain uses TRBV5-4 and TRBJ2-3; 9 nucleotides line up with TRBD2. V dropped 0 bases and J dropped 1; count of bases not matched to a gene: 3. The CDR3 length is 16 residues. Germline CDR1 reads SGHNT; CDR2 reads YYREEE (reference sequence). The CDR3 spells CASSLARGGGTDTQYF. The CDR3 DNA reads TGTGCCAGCAGCTTGGCGCGGGGGGGAGGCACAGATACGCAGTATTTT.

The chain combines TRBV3-1 (or the pseudogene TRBV3-2) with TRBJ2-7; 9 bases fit TRBD1. The germline V gene has CDR1 LGHDT and CDR2 YNNKEL (reference sequence). The trim removed 1 base at V and 3 bases at J, leaving 10 bases unmatched. This CDR3 is 17 amino acids long. This chain's CDR3 is CASSQGAPGQGIYEQYF. For the CDR3, the DNA is TGTGCCAGCAGCCAAGGCGCCCCGGGACAGGGTATCTACGAGCAGTACTTC.

This clone showed up just a few times. The CDR3 loop reads CASTRTVNTEAFF. CDR3 bases: TGCGCCAGCACCCGGACAGTGAACACTGAAGCTTTCTTT. The rearrangement links TRBV5-1 to TRBJ1-1, with D tentatively TRBD1 (6 bases). This CDR3 spans 13 amino acids. Per germline, CDR1 SGHRS and CDR2 YFSETQ. The ends were cut back, 6 bases at V and 0 bases at J, with 9 bases in the middle.

The chain joins TRBV3-1 (or the pseudogene TRBV3-2) to TRBJ2-7; 12 bases are shared with TRBD1. The CDR3 is 17 residues long. Germline CDR1 is LGHDT and CDR2 is YNNKEL (reference sequence). The ends lost 1 base at V and 4 bases at J; junction bases unmatched: 8. For the CDR3, the DNA is TGTGCCAGCAGCCAAGTGGTCGGGACAGGGGGCTCGTACGAGCAGTACTTC. Its protein is CASSQVVGTGGSYEQYF.

This clone was seen just once. CDR3 residues: CASSRNQGSQYF. In nucleotides, the CDR3 is TGTGCCAGTAGTCGAAACCAGGGGTCCCAGTACTTC. The genes are TRBV19 and TRBJ2-5; TRBD1 might be the D (6 bases). CDR3 length equals 12 residues. Trimming took off 5 bases at V and 9 bases at J, with 13 bases between the two ends. Germline V lookup: CDR1 LNHDA, CDR2 SQIVND (reference sequence).

This chain uses TRBV15 with TRBJ2-5, with D hard to call. In germline, CDR1 is LNHNV, CDR2 YYDKDF (reference sequence). CDR3 length: 12 residues. V was shortened by 8 bases and J by 2 bases, with 9 bases between the two germline ends. CDR3: CATLRHQETQYF. As DNA, the CDR3 is TGTGCCACCCTCCGACATCAAGAGACCCAGTACTTC.